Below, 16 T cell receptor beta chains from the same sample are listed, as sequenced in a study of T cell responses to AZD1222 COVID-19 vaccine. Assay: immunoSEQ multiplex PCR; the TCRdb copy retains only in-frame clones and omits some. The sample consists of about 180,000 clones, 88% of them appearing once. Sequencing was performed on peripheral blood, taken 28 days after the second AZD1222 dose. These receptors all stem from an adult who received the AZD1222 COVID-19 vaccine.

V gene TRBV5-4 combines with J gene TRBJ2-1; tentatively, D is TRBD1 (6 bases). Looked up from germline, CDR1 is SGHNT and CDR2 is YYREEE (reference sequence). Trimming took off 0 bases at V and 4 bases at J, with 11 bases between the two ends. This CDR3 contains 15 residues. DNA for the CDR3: TGTGCCAGCAGCTTGGGGCAGGGGTCGTACAATGAGCAGTTCTTC. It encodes CASSLGQGSYNEQFF.

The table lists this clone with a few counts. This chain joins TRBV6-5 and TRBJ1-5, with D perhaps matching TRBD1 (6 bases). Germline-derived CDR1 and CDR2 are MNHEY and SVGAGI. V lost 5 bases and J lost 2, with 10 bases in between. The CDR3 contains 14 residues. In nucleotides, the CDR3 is TGTGCCAGCAGTAAACCAGGGGGCAATCAGCCCCAGCATTTT. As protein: CASSKPGGNQPQHF.

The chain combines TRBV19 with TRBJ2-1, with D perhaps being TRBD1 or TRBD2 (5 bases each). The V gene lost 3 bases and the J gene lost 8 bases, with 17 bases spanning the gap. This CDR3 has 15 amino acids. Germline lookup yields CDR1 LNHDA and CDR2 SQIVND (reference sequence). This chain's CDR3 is CASSIRDPVYDEQFF. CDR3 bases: TGTGCCAGTAGTATCCGGGACCCTGTATACGATGAGCAGTTCTTC.

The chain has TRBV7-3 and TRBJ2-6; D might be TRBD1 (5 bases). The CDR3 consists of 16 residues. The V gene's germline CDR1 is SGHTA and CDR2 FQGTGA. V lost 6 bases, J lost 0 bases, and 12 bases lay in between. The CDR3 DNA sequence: TGTGCCAGCAGGAGGACACATAACTCTGGGGCCAACGTCCTGACTTTC. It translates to CASRRTHNSGANVLTF. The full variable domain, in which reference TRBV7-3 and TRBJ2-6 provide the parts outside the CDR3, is GAGVSQTPSNKVTEKGKYVELRCDPISGHTALYWYRQSLGQGPEFLIYFQGTGAADDSGLPNDRFFAVRPEGSVSTLKIQRTERGDSAVYLCASRRTHNSGANVLTFGAGSRLTVL.

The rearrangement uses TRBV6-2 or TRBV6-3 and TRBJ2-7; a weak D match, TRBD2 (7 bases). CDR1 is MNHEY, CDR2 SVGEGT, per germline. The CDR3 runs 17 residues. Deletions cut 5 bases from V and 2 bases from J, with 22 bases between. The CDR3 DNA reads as TGTGCCAGCAGTCCGCGAGACCTCGGGGGGACAACCTACGAGCAGTACTTC. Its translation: CASSPRDLGGTTYEQYF.

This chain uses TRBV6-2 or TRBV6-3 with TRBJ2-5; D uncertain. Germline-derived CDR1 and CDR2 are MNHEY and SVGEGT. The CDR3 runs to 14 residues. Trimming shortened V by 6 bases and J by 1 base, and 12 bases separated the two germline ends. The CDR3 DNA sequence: TGTGCCAGCAGCAGTGGAACATCCCAAGAGACCCAGTACTTC. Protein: CASSSGTSQETQYF.

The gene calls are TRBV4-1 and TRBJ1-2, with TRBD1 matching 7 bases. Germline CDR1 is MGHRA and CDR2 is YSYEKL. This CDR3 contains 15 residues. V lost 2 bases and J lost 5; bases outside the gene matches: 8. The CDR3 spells CASSQQGGKEYGYTF. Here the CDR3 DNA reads TGCGCCAGCAGCCAACAGGGGGGCAAAGAGTATGGCTACACCTTC.

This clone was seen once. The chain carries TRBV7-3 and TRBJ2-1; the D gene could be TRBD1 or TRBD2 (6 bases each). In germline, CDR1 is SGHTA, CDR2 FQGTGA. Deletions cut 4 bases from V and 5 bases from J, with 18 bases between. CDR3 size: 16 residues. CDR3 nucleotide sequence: TGTGCCAGCAGCTCCCCGGGACTGGGGGCCCACAATGAGCAGTTCTTC. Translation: CASSSPGLGAHNEQFF.

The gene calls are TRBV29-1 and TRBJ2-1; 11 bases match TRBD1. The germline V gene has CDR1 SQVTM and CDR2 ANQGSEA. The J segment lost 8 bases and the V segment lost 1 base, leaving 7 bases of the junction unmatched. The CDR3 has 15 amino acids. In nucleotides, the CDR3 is TGCAGCGTTGAAGGAGGGACAGGGGGGAGTCATGAGCAGTTCTTC. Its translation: CSVEGGTGGSHEQFF.

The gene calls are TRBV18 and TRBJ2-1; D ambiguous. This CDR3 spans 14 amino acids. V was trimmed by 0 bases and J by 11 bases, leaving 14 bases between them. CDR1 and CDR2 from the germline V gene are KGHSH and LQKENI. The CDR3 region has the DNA TGTGCCAGCTCACCACCTAGCACTATCAAGAAGCAGTTCTTC. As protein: CASSPPSTIKKQFF.

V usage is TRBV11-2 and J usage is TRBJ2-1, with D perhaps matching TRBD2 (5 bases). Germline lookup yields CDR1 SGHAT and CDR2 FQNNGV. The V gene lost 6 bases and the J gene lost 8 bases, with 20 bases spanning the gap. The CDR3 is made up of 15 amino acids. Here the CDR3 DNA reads TGTGCCAGCAGAGTAGGATTAGCTACTAGGGATGAGCAGTTCTTC. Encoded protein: CASRVGLATRDEQFF.

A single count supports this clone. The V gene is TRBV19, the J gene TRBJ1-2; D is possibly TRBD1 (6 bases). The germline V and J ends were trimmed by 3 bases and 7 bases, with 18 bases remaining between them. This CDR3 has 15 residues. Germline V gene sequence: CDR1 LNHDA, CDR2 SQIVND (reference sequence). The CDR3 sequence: CASSMLGGALRGYTF. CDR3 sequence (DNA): TGTGCCAGTAGTATGCTGGGGGGCGCCTTACGTGGCTACACCTTC.

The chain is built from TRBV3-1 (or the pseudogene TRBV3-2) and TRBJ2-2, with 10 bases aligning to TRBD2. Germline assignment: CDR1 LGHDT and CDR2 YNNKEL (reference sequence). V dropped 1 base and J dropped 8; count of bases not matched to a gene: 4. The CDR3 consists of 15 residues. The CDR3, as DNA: TGTGCCAGCAGCCAAGGGACTAGCGGACAAGGGGAGCTGTTTTTT. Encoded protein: CASSQGTSGQGELFF.

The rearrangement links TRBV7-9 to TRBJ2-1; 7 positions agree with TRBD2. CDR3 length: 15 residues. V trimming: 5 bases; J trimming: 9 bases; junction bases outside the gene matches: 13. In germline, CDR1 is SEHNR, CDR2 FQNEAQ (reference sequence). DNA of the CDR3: TGTGCCAGCAGCCCAAAGGGACTACGGGTCGGTGAGCAGTTCTTC. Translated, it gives CASSPKGLRVGEQFF.

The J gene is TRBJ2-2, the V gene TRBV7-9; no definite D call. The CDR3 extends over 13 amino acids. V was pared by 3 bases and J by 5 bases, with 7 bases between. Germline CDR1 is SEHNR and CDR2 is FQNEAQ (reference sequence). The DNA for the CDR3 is TGTGCCAGCAGCTTCCTAGGTACCGGGGAGCTGTTTTTT. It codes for CASSFLGTGELFF.

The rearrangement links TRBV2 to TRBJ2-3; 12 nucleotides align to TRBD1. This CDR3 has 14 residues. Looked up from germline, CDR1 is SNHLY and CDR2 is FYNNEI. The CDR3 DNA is TGTGTACTCTCGGGGACAGGGGGCGCGGATACGCAGTATTTT. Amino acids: CVLSGTGGADTQYF. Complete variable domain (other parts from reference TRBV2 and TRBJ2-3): EPEVTQTPSHQVTQMGQEVILRCVPISNHLYFYWYRQILGQKVEFLVSFYNNEISEKSEIFDDQFSVERPDGSNFTLKIRSTKLEDSAMYFCVLSGTGGADTQYFGPGTRLTVL.